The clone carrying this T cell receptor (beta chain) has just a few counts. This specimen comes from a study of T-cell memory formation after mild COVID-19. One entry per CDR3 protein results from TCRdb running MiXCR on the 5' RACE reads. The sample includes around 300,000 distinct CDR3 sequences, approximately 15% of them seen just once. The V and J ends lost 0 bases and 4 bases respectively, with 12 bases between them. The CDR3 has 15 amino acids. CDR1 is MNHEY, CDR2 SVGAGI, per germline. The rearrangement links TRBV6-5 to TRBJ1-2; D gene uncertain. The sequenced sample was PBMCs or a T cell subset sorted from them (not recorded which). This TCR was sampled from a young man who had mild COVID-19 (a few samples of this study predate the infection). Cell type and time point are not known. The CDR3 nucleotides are TGTGCCAGCAGTTACTCGGGCAGGCCTTCCTATGGCTACACCTTC. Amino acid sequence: CASSYSGRPSYGYTF.